Listed here are 5 T cell receptor beta chains from one sample, sequenced in a study of T cells in Graves' hyperthyroidism and ophthalmopathy. Using RNA transcripts as the source, TCR beta CDR3 regions were amplified. TCR CDR3 regions were first amplified by RT-PCR with HTBI primers. TCRdb recomputed calls from the multiplex PCR reads with MiXCR, one row per CDR3 protein. The sample consists of about 560,000 distinct CDR3 sequences, 11% to 15% of them appearing once. The sequencing sample was made of blood. Source of these receptors: a woman aged 40-49 years with Graves' hyperthyroidism.

This clonotype was seen repeatedly, ten times or more. The gene calls are TRBV14 and TRBJ2-7; D gene uncertain. The CDR3 spans 16 residues. Trimming stripped 4 bases from V and 0 bases from J, with 16 bases between. CDR1 SGHDN and CDR2 FVKESK come from the germline V gene. The CDR3 nucleotides are TGTGCCAGCAGCCTCCAAGGGCTGGGAAGCTCCTACGAGCAGTACTTC. It yields the protein CASSLQGLGSSYEQYF. The whole variable domain, filled in from reference TRBV14 and TRBJ2-7, reads EAGVTQFPSHSVIEKGQTVTLRCDPISGHDNLYWYRRVMGKEIKFLLHFVKESKQDESGMPNNRFLAERTGGTYSTLKVQPAELEDSGVYFCASSLQGLGSSYEQYFGPGTRLTVT.

This clonotype has a count of ten or more. The genes are TRBV7-2 and TRBJ1-5, with D hard to call. The CDR3 is made up of 17 amino acids. The V and J ends lost 3 bases and 3 bases respectively, with 18 bases between them. Looked up from germline, CDR1 is SGHTA and CDR2 is FQGNSA. CDR3 sequence (DNA): TGTGCCAGCAGCTTTAGCCCTTTGGCCCTCCTCAATCAGCCCCAGCATTTT. Its translation is CASSFSPLALLNQPQHF.

This clonotype was seen a few times. The gene calls are TRBV7-3 and TRBJ2-1, with D perhaps being TRBD1 or TRBD2 (5 bases each). Trimming cost V 2 bases and J 13 bases, with 15 bases left between them. Germline V gene data show CDR1 as SGHTA and CDR2 as FQGTGA. The CDR3 extends over 13 amino acids. The CDR3 here is CASSLGGGARQFF. CDR3 bases: TGTGCCAGCAGCTTAGGTGGGGGAGCTCGTCAGTTCTTC.

This clonotype came up many times. The V gene is TRBV18, the J gene TRBJ2-2; TRBD1 is a possible D gene (5 bases). Germline CDR1 KGHSH, CDR2 LQKENI. V lost 0 bases and J lost 1, with 6 bases in between. The CDR3 covers 15 residues. CDR3 bases: TGTGCCAGCTCACCACCTCAGGGGAACACCGGGGAGCTGTTTTTT. Protein sequence: CASSPPQGNTGELFF.

This clonotype has more than one count but fewer than ten. The chain carries TRBV29-1 and TRBJ2-7, with 7 bases that match TRBD1. The V gene end was trimmed by 7 bases and the J gene end by 1 base; junction bases not matched to a gene: 7. Per germline, CDR1 SQVTM and CDR2 ANQGSEA. The CDR3 is 13 amino acids. This chain's CDR3 is CSAGTAESYEQYF. The CDR3 nucleotides read TGCAGCGCGGGGACAGCGGAGTCCTACGAGCAGTACTTC.